This entry features one TCR beta chain sequence. Its antigen is unidentified. Other DNA sequences in the sample encode the same CDR3. V dropped 4 bases and J dropped 2 bases, with 19 bases sitting between them. Germline V lookup: CDR1 SGHRS, CDR2 YFSETQ. There are 18 residues in the CDR3. This sample is part of a study of cytomegalovirus exposure and HLA in healthy donors. Study outcomes and limitations: Accurate predictions that matched the HLA-A and HLA-B alleles of most subjects were reportedly made from TCR beta sequences.

The PCR had 60 Vbeta and 13 Jbeta primers. TCRdb's table, derived via immunoSEQ multiplex PCR, lists solely in-frame clones and lacks some. This sample contains approximately 150,000 clones. The clonotype originates from a woman aged 40 to 50 in good health and CMV-seronegative. This chain connects TRBV5-1 to TRBJ2-6; no clear D gene. The specimen was PBMCs. CDR3: CASSLDWMGWAGANVLTF. DNA of the CDR3: TGCGCCAGCAGCCTAGACTGGATGGGTTGGGCTGGGGCCAACGTCCTGACTTTC.